This entry lists 17 T cell receptor beta chains sequenced from one sample in a study of CD8+ T cells in alopecia areata. Specified treatment: oral pan-JAK inhibitor, 5-10 mg twice daily. RNA extraction and reverse transcription yielded cDNA as sequencing template. Here immunoSEQ multiplex PCR was the method, and the copy in TCRdb shows in-frame clones only, minus some. The data contain 95,000 to 100,000 clones, more than 55% of them seen just once; the ten biggest clones take up around a sixth. Sequenced here: CD8+ T cells sorted from blood, sampled at week 4, from a patient treated with tofacitinib. The receptors were gathered from a human donor with alopecia areata.

The chain has TRBV4-1 and TRBJ2-7; possibly TRBD2 for D (6 bases). This CDR3 region has 15 residues. V gave up 4 bases and J gave up 6 bases, with 19 bases separating them. Germline V lookup: CDR1 MGHRA, CDR2 YSYEKL. CDR3 sequence (DNA): TGCGCCAGCAGCCCACGGGGTCTAGGGACTCCCGAGCAGTACTTC. The encoded protein is CASSPRGLGTPEQYF.

The genes are TRBV7-9 and TRBJ1-2; TRBD1 might be the D (5 bases). V lost 4 bases and J 1 base, leaving 13 bases between the germline ends. Germline values: CDR1 SEHNR, CDR2 FQNEAQ (reference sequence). This CDR3 has 15 residues. CDR3 residues: CASSSGDSNNYGYTF. For the CDR3, the DNA is TGTGCCAGCAGCTCCGGGGACTCAAATAACTATGGCTACACCTTC.

The chain has TRBV4-1 and TRBJ2-7; D is ambiguous. The CDR3 length is 14 residues. From germline, CDR1 is MGHRA and CDR2 YSYEKL. Trimming left V 3 bases short and J 2 bases short, with 11 bases between. The CDR3: CASSHGPGTYEQYF. The CDR3 DNA reads as TGCGCCAGCAGCCATGGGCCGGGTACCTACGAGCAGTACTTC.

The rearrangement uses TRBV9 and TRBJ2-7; D is perhaps TRBD1 (5 bases). With 2 bases removed from V and 4 bases from J, the gap between germline ends came to 16 bases. CDR1 and CDR2 (germline): SGDLS, YYNGEE. The CDR3 runs 15 residues. The CDR3 DNA follows: TGTGCCAGCAGCGTTGGGCCTGGGGCCGGATACGAGCAGTACTTC. This translates into CASSVGPGAGYEQYF. The full variable domain, completed using reference TRBV9 and TRBJ2-7, is DSGVTQTPKHLITATGQRVTLRCSPRSGDLSVYWYQQSLDQGLQFLIQYYNGEERAKGNILERFSAQQFPDLHSELNLSSLELGDSALYFCASSVGPGAGYEQYFGPGTRLTVT.

The chain uses TRBV7-3 and TRBJ2-1, with D tentatively TRBD1 or TRBD2 (5 bases each). The germline V gene has CDR1 SGHTA and CDR2 FQGTGA. CDR3 size: 15 residues. V was shortened by 5 bases and J by 1 base, with 12 bases between the two germline ends. The CDR3 DNA sequence: TGTGCCAGCAGCCCGACAGCGGCATCCTACAATGAGCAGTTCTTC. Amino acids: CASSPTAASYNEQFF.

This sequence joins TRBV4-1 and TRBJ2-1; either TRBD1 or TRBD2 may fit D (5 bases each). The CDR3 is 14 residues long. Trimming left V 4 bases short and J 8 bases short, with 15 bases between. Per the germline V gene, CDR1 is MGHRA and CDR2 is YSYEKL. The CDR3 here is CASSRRRDVDEQFF. The DNA for the CDR3 is TGCGCCAGCAGCCGAAGACGGGACGTGGATGAGCAGTTCTTC.

The CDR3 DNA reads TGTGCCTGGAAGGGACAAATAAATGGCTACACCTTC. This sequence encodes CAWKGQINGYTF. The chain links TRBV30 to TRBJ1-2; a weak D match, TRBD1 (6 bases). The CDR3 consists of 12 residues. The V and J ends lost 4 bases and 6 bases respectively, with 12 bases between them. In germline, CDR1 is GTSNPN, CDR2 SVGIG (reference sequence).

This clone showed up just a few times. One end of the junction is discordant with germline, which a read error may explain. The V gene is TRBV2, the J gene TRBJ1-2; TRBD1 agrees at 7 bases. There are 14 residues in the CDR3. Germline CDR1 reads SNHLY; CDR2 reads FYNNEI. The CDR3 protein is CASSEETGNYGYTF. The CDR3 DNA is TGTGCCAGCAGCGAAGAGACAGGGAACTATGGCTACACCTTC.

CDR3 sequence reads: CASSLTSQETQYF. CDR3 nucleotide sequence: TGCGCCAGCAGCTTGACTAGCCAAGAGACCCAGTACTTC. This chain links TRBV5-1 with TRBJ2-5; possibly TRBD2 for D (5 bases). This CDR3 has 13 residues. V was pared by 1 base and J by 1 base, with 5 bases between. The germline V gene has CDR1 SGHRS and CDR2 YFSETQ.

The CDR3: CAIRGFQDTQYF. The CDR3 DNA reads as TGTGCCATCCGGGGGTTTCAAGATACGCAGTATTTT. The chain is built from TRBV2 and TRBJ2-3, with a tentative D call TRBD2 (6 bases). CDR1 and CDR2 (germline): SNHLY, FYNNEI. The V end was cut by 10 bases, the J end by 5 bases, with 13 bases between. The CDR3 length is 12 residues.

The chain has TRBV4-3 and TRBJ2-1; 7 bases match TRBD2. Losses at the gene ends were 4 bases for V and 2 bases for J; bases not matched to a gene: 8. CDR1 is LGHNA, CDR2 YSLEER, per germline. This CDR3 contains 16 residues. The CDR3 DNA reads as TGCGCCAGCAGCCGCAAACCTAGCGGACCCTACAATGAGCAGTTCTTC. Translating it yields CASSRKPSGPYNEQFF.

V and J are TRBV23-1 and TRBJ2-3, with 7 bases fitting TRBD2. TRBV23-1 belongs to the ORF category, with a function that is uncertain. CDR3 size: 17 residues. The V segment lost 0 bases and the J segment 1 base; nucleotides outside the gene matches: 7. The CDR3 DNA follows: TGCGCCAGCAGTCAATCATATTGCGGGGGAGGCACAGATACGCAGTATTTT. This sequence encodes CASSQSYCGGGTDTQYF.

The chain uses TRBV13 and TRBJ2-7; 12 bases are shared with TRBD2. V trimming: 4 bases; J trimming: 6 bases; junction bases outside the gene matches: 10. This CDR3 comprises 16 residues. CDR1 and CDR2 from the germline V gene are PRHDT and FYEKMQ (reference sequence). The CDR3 region is CASSSWTSGMLGEQYF. The CDR3 region has the DNA TGTGCCAGCAGCTCCTGGACTAGCGGGATGTTAGGCGAGCAGTACTTC.

The chain couples TRBV21-1 to TRBJ2-3. TRBV21-1 is a documented pseudogene. There are 14 residues in the CDR3. The CDR3 protein is CASVSSPWADTQYF. The CDR3 coding sequence is TGTGCCAGCGTATCCTCTCCTTGGGCAGATACGCAGTATTTT.

CDR3 amino acids: CASSVAVNTEAFF. For the CDR3, the DNA is TGTGCCAGCAGTGTCGCAGTGAACACTGAAGCTTTCTTT. The rearrangement uses TRBV27 and TRBJ1-1; D is ambiguous. Trimming shortened V by 5 bases and J by 0 bases, and 7 bases separated the two germline ends. Germline V gene data show CDR1 as MNHEY and CDR2 as SMNVEV (reference sequence). CDR3 length: 13 amino acids.

V gene TRBV7-9 combines with J gene TRBJ1-2; no clear D gene. Trimming shortened V by 4 bases and J by 7 bases, and 10 bases separated the two germline ends. The CDR3 runs 12 residues. Germline V CDR1 and CDR2: SEHNR, FQNEAQ (reference sequence). The CDR3 coding sequence is TGTGCCAGCAGCTCAAGTGGAGGTGGCTACACCTTC. Its translation is CASSSSGGGYTF.

This rearrangement joins TRBV5-1 to TRBJ2-3; 9 nucleotides match TRBD2. Germline V gives CDR1 SGHRS, CDR2 YFSETQ. There are 16 residues in the CDR3. V was pared by 4 bases and J by 2 bases, with 8 bases of the junction left unmatched. For the CDR3, the DNA is TGCGCCAGCAGCCGTAATAGCGGGGGTTCCACAGATACGCAGTATTTT. It yields the protein CASSRNSGGSTDTQYF.